These 20 T cell receptor beta chains came from one sample sequenced in a study of cytomegalovirus exposure and HLA in healthy donors. The PCR ran on 60 Vbeta and 13 Jbeta primers. Assay used: immunoSEQ multiplex PCR; TCRdb lists only in-frame clones, some missing. This table has 100,000 to 150,000 clones, roughly 80% appearing once. The sequenced material came from PBMCs. The source is a woman between 40 and 55 years old in good health and CMV-seronegative.

This CDR3 reads CASSQGTGDNYGYTF. As DNA, the CDR3 is TGTGCCAGCTCACAGGGGACAGGGGATAACTATGGCTACACCTTC. The chain employs TRBV18 and TRBJ1-2; 10 positions agree with TRBD1. The CDR3 contains 15 residues. The germline CDR1 and CDR2 sequences are KGHSH and LQKENI. The ends lost 4 bases at V and 1 base at J; junction bases unmatched: 3.

The chain couples TRBV6-6 to TRBJ2-5; tentative D call: TRBD2 (6 bases). In germline, CDR1 is MNHNY, CDR2 SVGAGI (reference sequence). V lost 0 bases, J lost 6 bases, and 11 bases lay in between. This CDR3 region has 14 residues. The CDR3 DNA follows: TGTGCCAGCAGTTACTCCGGGGAGGTACAGACCCAGTACTTC. Translating it yields CASSYSGEVQTQYF.

The chain employs TRBV27 and TRBJ1-1; 12 bases agree with TRBD1. This CDR3 is built from 12 residues. The J segment lost 11 bases and the V segment lost 6 bases, leaving 4 bases of the junction unmatched. Germline V CDR1 and CDR2: MNHEY, SMNVEV (reference sequence). This CDR3 reads CASRGQGAAAFF. The CDR3 DNA follows: TGTGCCAGCAGGGGACAGGGGGCGGCGGCTTTCTTT.

This clone has just a few counts. The chain links TRBV27 to TRBJ1-4; 9 bases fit TRBD1. The germline CDR1 and CDR2 sequences are MNHEY and SMNVEV (reference sequence). The CDR3 totals 17 residues. V was pared by 6 bases and J by 8 bases, with 16 bases of the junction left unmatched. The CDR3 DNA reads as TGTGCCAGCAGGACCGGGACAGGGAGTACCCTAGGAGAAAAACTGTTTTTT. Protein sequence: CASRTGTGSTLGEKLFF.

V is TRBV6-5 and J is TRBJ1-5, with D perhaps TRBD1 (6 bases). The germline V gene encodes CDR1 MNHEY and CDR2 SVGAGI. V shed 10 bases and J shed 4 bases, with 14 bases lying between them. CDR3 size: 13 residues. The CDR3 DNA is TGTGCCACCAAAGGGGGTACTAATCAGCCCCAGCATTTT. This encodes CATKGGTNQPQHF.

In DNA, the CDR3 is TGTGCCAGCAGCGGCCCGACAGCCTCCTATGGCTACACCTTC. It specifies CASSGPTASYGYTF. The V call is TRBV9, the J call TRBJ1-2, with D perhaps matching TRBD1 (5 bases). CDR1 is SGDLS, CDR2 YYNGEE, per germline. The V and J ends lost 3 bases and 4 bases respectively, with 13 bases between them. The CDR3 spans 14 residues.

This clone came up once. CDR3 in amino acids: CASSRTGSRNQPQHF. In DNA, the CDR3 is TGTGCCAGCAGCCGTACAGGGTCTCGCAATCAGCCCCAGCATTTT. The chain has TRBV6-1 and TRBJ1-5, with D perhaps TRBD1 (6 bases). V lost 6 bases and J 2 bases, leaving 14 bases between the germline ends. CDR3 length: 15 residues. CDR1 MNHNS and CDR2 SASEGT come from the germline V gene.

This chain uses TRBV27 with TRBJ1-4; possibly TRBD1 for D (5 bases). Germline V gives CDR1 MNHEY, CDR2 SMNVEV (reference sequence). CDR3 length equals 14 residues. V was trimmed by 4 bases and J by 8 bases, leaving 14 bases between them. In DNA form, the CDR3 reads TGTGCCAGCAGTTCCAGGGTTTTTGACGAAAAACTGTTTTTT. This sequence encodes CASSSRVFDEKLFF.

The chain has TRBV5-8 and TRBJ1-1; 10 nucleotides line up with TRBD1. V shed 0 bases, J shed 6 bases, and the junction held 5 bases outside the gene matches. This CDR3 is built from 15 residues. CDR1 is SGHTS, CDR2 YDEGEE, per germline. The CDR3 DNA sequence: TGTGCCAGCAGCTTGGTTGGGACAGGGGACGCTGAAGCTTTCTTT. Its translation is CASSLVGTGDAEAFF.

V gene TRBV18 combines with J gene TRBJ2-7; D unclear. From germline, CDR1 is KGHSH and CDR2 LQKENI. Trimming cost V 0 bases and J 3 bases, with 6 bases left between them. The CDR3 totals 13 residues. Here the CDR3 reads CASSPPQLYEQYF. The CDR3 DNA follows: TGTGCCAGCTCACCACCTCAACTCTACGAGCAGTACTTC.

The V gene is TRBV28, the J gene TRBJ2-1, with D possibly being TRBD2 (6 bases). The CDR3 covers 16 residues. The V end was cut by 7 bases, the J end by 4 bases, with 20 bases between. Germline V gene data show CDR1 as MDHEN and CDR2 as SYDVKM. CDR3 residues: CASKYAGGVGYNEQFF. CDR3 DNA sequence: TGTGCCAGCAAATACGCCGGGGGAGTAGGGTACAATGAGCAGTTCTTC.

The J gene is TRBJ2-1, the V gene TRBV27; 10 bases map to TRBD1. J gave up 6 bases and V 4 bases, and 9 bases lay outside the gene matches. The CDR3 runs 16 residues. Per the germline V gene, CDR1 is MNHEY and CDR2 is SMNVEV (reference sequence). This CDR3 is CASSSRQGAGANEQFF. CDR3 coding DNA: TGTGCCAGCAGTTCTCGACAGGGGGCCGGGGCCAATGAGCAGTTCTTC.

This clone has a single count. The gene calls are TRBV11-2 and TRBJ1-6, with a tentative D call TRBD1 (5 bases). The CDR3 spans 15 residues. Trimming shortened V by 4 bases and J by 2 bases, and 9 bases separated the two germline ends. CDR1 is SGHAT, CDR2 FQNNGV, per germline. The DNA of the CDR3 is TGTGCCAGCAGCTATACGGGGGCCTATAATTCACCCCTCCACTTT. Protein: CASSYTGAYNSPLHF.

The chain combines TRBV11-2 with TRBJ1-6; weak D call: TRBD1 (5 bases). This CDR3 has 14 amino acids. The ends were cut back, 5 bases at V and 10 bases at J, with 15 bases in the middle. CDR1 is SGHAT and CDR2 is FQNNGV in the germline V gene. The DNA of the CDR3 is TGTGCCAGCAGCCAGGGAGGGTTACGCTCACCCCTCCACTTT. Translating gives CASSQGGLRSPLHF.

This chain joins TRBV5-8 and TRBJ2-5, with 10 nucleotides matching TRBD2. Germline CDR1 SGHTS, CDR2 YDEGEE. V shed 0 bases and J 3 bases; nucleotides not matched to a gene: 8. The CDR3 sequence is 17 residues long. The DNA for the CDR3 is TGTGCCAGCAGCTTGGGTAGCGGGAGGTTCCGAGAAGAGACCCAGTACTTC. This encodes CASSLGSGRFREETQYF. The full variable domain, its missing parts supplied by reference TRBV5-8 and TRBJ2-5, is EAGVTQSPTHLIKTRGQQATLRCSPISGHTSVYWYQQALGLGLQFLLWYDEGEERNRGNFPPRFSGRQFPNYSSELNVNALELEDSALYLCASSLGSGRFREETQYFGPGTRLLVL.

V is TRBV28 and J is TRBJ1-4, with a weak D call TRBD1 (5 bases). Deletions cut 3 bases from V and 8 bases from J, with 13 bases between. CDR3 length equals 14 residues. Germline CDR1 and CDR2: MDHEN and SYDVKM. The CDR3 loop reads CASSLGPTPEKLFF. CDR3 nucleotides: TGTGCCAGCAGTTTGGGGCCCACACCCGAAAAACTGTTTTTT.

The chain carries TRBV10-3 and TRBJ2-2; TRBD2 matches 7 bases. CDR3 length: 14 amino acids. Unmatched junction bases numbered 2, after V lost 6 bases and J lost 1 base. CDR1 ENHRY and CDR2 SYGVKD come from the germline V gene. The DNA of the CDR3 is TGTGCCATCAGCCCTAGCGGGAACACCGGGGAGCTGTTTTTT. As protein: CAISPSGNTGELFF.

This chain links TRBV28 with TRBJ2-1; 9 bases agree with TRBD1. With 9 bases clipped from V and 5 bases from J, the junction kept 14 bases outside the gene matches. The CDR3 is made up of 16 amino acids. Germline V gene data show CDR1 as MDHEN and CDR2 as SYDVKM. In DNA form, the CDR3 reads TGTGCCAGTAAGACAGGGGGGTCTCTGGTCCACAATGAGCAGTTCTTC. Residues: CASKTGGSLVHNEQFF.

This chain links TRBV5-8 with TRBJ2-2; 9 nucleotides match TRBD1. The V gene's germline CDR1 is SGHTS and CDR2 YDEGEE. CDR3 length equals 18 residues. The ends lost 4 bases at V and 2 bases at J; junction bases unmatched: 12. DNA of the CDR3: TGTGCCAGCAGCCCCTCGACAGGGGGATTTCCCAACACCGGGGAGCTGTTTTTT. The encoded protein is CASSPSTGGFPNTGELFF.

This sequence joins TRBV19 and TRBJ2-7; 7 bases align to TRBD1. The CDR3 has 12 amino acids. Germline CDR1 reads LNHDA; CDR2 reads SQIVND (reference sequence). After removal of 8 bases from V and 4 bases from J, the junction contained 5 bases not matched to a gene. The chain's CDR3 is CASGTAGYEQYF. CDR3 in DNA: TGTGCCAGTGGGACAGCAGGATACGAGCAGTACTTC.